This T cell receptor (beta chain) is drawn from a study of blood T cell repertoires in COVID-19. Sequencing used immunoSEQ multiplex PCR; TCRdb keeps in-frame clones, though not all of them. This table has under 90,000 clones, roughly nine tenths appearing once. The CDR3 loop spans 16 amino acids. Per the germline V gene, CDR1 is ENHRY and CDR2 is SYGVKD. J was trimmed by 8 bases and V by 2 bases; bases with no gene match: 9. The sequence derives from a man aged 35-49 years with COVID-19, enrolled during active disease. The specimen sequenced was peripheral blood. This chain connects TRBV10-3 to TRBJ1-6; 7 nucleotides align to TRBD1. CDR3 in DNA: TGTGCCATCAGTGAGGCCCCGGGACAGCTTTATTCACCCCTCCACTTT. Its protein is CAISEAPGQLYSPLHF.